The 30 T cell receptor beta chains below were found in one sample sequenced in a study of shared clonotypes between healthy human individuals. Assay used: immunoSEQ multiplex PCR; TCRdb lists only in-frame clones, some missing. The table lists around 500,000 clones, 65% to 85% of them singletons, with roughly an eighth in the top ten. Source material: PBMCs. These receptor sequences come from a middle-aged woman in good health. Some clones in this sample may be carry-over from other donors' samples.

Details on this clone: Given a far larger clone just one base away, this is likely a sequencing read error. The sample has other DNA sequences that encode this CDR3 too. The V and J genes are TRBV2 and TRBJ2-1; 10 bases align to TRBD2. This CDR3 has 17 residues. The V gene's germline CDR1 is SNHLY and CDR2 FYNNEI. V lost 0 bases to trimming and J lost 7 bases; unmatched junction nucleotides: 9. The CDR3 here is CASSEASFGSGRNEQFF. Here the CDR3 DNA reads TGTGCCAGCAGTGAAGCTAGTTTTGGTAGCGGGAGGAATGAGCAGTTCTTC.

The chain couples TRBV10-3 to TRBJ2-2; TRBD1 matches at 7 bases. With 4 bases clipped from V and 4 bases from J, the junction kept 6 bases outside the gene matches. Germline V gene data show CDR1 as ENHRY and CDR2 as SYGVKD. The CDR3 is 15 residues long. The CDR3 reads CAISVRDRATGELFF. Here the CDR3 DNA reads TGTGCCATCAGTGTAAGGGACAGAGCCACCGGGGAGCTGTTTTTT.

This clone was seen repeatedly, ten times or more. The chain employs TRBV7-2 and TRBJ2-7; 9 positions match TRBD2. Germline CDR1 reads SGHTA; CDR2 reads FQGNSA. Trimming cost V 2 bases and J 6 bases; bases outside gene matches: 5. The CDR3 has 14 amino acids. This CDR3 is CASSLTREGPEQYF. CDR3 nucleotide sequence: TGTGCCAGCAGCTTAACGCGGGAGGGCCCCGAGCAGTACTTC.

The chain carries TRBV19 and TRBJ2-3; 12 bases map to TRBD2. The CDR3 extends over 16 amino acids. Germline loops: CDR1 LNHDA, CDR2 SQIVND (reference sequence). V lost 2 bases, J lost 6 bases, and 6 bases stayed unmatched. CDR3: CASSILRTSGDDTQYF. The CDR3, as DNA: TGTGCCAGTAGTATACTCCGGACTAGCGGGGACGATACGCAGTATTTT. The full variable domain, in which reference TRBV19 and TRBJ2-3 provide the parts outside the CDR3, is DGGITQSPKYLFRKEGQNVTLSCEQNLNHDAMYWYRQDPGQGLRLIYYSQIVNDFQKGDIAEGYSVSREKKESFPLTVTSAQKNPTAFYLCASSILRTSGDDTQYFGPGTRLTVL.

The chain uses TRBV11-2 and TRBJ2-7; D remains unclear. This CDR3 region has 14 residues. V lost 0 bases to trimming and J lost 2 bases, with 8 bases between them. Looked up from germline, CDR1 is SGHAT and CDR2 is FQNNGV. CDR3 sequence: CASSLDWNTYEQYF. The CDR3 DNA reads TGTGCCAGCAGCTTAGATTGGAACACCTACGAGCAGTACTTC.

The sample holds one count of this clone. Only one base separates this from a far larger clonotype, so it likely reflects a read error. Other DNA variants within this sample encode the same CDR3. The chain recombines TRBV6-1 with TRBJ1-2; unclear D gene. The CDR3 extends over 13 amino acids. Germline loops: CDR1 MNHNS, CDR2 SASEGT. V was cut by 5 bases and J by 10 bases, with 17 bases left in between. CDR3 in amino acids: CASSPVAEDDYTF. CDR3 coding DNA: TGTGCCAGCAGTCCAGTAGCGGAAGATGACTACACCTTC.

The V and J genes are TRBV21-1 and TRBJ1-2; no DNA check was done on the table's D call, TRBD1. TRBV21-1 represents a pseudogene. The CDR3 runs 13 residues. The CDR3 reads CASSSSHSLGYTF. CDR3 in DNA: TGTGCCAGCAGCTCAAGCCACAGCCTTGGCTACACCTTC.

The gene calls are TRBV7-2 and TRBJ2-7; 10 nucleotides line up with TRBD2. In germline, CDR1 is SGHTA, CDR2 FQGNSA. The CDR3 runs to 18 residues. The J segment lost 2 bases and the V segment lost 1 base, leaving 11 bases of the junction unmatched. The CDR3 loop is CASSLEGSGRHTTYEQYF. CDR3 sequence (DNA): TGTGCCAGCAGCTTAGAGGGTAGCGGGAGGCATACCACCTACGAGCAGTACTTC.

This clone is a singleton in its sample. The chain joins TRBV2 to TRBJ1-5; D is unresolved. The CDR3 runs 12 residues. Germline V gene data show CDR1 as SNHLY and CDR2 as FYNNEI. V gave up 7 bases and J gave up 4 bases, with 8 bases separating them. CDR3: CASTSPNQPQHF. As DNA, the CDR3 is TGTGCCAGCACTTCGCCTAATCAGCCCCAGCATTTT.

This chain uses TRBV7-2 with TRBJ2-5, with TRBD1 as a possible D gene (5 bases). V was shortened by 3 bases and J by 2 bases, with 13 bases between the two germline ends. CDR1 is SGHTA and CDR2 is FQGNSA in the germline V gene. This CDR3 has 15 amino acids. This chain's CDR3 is CASSFPPQVQETQYF. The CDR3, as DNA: TGTGCCAGCAGCTTCCCCCCACAGGTACAAGAGACCCAGTACTTC.

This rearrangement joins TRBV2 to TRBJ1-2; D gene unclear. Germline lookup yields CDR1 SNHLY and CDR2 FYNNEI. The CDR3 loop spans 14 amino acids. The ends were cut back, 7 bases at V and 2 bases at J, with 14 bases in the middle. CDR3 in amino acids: CASMSTSSNYGYTF. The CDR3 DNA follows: TGTGCCAGCATGTCAACAAGTTCAAACTATGGCTACACCTTC. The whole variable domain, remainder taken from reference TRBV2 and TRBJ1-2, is EPEVTQTPSHQVTQMGQEVILRCVPISNHLYFYWYRQILGQKVEFLVSFYNNEISEKSEIFDDQFSVERPDGSNFTLKIRSTKLEDSAMYFCASMSTSSNYGYTFGSGTRLTVV.

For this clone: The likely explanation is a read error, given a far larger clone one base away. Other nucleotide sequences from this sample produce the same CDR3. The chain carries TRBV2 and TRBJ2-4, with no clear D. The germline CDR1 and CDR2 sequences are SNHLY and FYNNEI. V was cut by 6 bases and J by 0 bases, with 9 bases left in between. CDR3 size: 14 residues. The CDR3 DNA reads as TGTGCCAGCAGCGGCTCCCTAGCCAAAAACATTCAGTACTTC. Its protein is CASSGSLAKNIQYF.

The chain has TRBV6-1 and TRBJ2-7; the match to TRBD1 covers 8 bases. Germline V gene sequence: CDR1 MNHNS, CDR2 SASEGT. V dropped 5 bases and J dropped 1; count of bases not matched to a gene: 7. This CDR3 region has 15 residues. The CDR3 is CASSPDRVRSYEQYF. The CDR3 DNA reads TGTGCCAGCAGTCCGGACAGGGTAAGATCCTACGAGCAGTACTTC.

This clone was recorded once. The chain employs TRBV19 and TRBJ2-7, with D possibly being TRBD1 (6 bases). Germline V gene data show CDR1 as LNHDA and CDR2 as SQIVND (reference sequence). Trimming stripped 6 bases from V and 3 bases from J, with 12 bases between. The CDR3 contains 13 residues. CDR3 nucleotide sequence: TGTGCCAGTAGGACAGGACCAGACTACGAGCAGTACTTC. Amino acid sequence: CASRTGPDYEQYF.

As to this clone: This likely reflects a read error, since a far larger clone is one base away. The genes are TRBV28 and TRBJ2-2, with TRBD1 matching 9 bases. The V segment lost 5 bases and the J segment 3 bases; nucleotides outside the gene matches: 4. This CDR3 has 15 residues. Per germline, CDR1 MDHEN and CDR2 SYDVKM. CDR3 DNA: TGTGCCAGCAGTCCCGGGACAGGGTACACCGGGGAGCTGTTTTTT. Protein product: CASSPGTGYTGELFF.

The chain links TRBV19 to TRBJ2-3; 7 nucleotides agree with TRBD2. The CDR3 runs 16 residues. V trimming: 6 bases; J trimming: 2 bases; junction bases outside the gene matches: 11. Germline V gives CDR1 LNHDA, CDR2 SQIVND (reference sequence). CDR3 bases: TGTGCCAGTAGGGTCAGGGAGGGTCGTTTCACAGATACGCAGTATTTT. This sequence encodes CASRVREGRFTDTQYF.

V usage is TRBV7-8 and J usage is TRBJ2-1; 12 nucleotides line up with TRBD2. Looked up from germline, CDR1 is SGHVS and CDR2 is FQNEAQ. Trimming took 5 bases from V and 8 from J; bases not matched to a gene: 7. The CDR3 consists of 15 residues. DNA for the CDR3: TGTGCCAGCAGCCTCGGACTAGCGGGATACTATGAGCAGTTCTTC. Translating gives CASSLGLAGYYEQFF.

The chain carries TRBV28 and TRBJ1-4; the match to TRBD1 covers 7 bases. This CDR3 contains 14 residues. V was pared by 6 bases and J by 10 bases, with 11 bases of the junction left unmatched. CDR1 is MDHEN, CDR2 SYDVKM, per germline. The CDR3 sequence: CASRSQRGLGKLFF. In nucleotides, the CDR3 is TGTGCCAGCAGATCCCAGAGGGGGCTGGGAAAACTGTTTTTT.

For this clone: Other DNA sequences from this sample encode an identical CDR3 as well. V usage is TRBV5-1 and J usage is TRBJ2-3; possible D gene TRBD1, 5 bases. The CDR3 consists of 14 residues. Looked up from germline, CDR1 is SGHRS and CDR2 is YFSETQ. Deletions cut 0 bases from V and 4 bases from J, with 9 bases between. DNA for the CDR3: TGCGCCAGCAGCTTGGGGCAGGGCTCAGATACGCAGTATTTT. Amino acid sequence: CASSLGQGSDTQYF. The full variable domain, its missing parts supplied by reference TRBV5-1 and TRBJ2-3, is KAGVTQTPRYLIKTRGQQVTLSCSPISGHRSVSWYQQTPGQGLQFLFEYFSETQRNKGNFPGRFSGRQFSNSRSEMNVSTLELGDSALYLCASSLGQGSDTQYFGPGTRLTVL.

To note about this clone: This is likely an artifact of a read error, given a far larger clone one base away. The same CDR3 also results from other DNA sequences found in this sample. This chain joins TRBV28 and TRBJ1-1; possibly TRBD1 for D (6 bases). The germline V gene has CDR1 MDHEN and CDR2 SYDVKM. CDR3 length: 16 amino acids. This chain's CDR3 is CASSLWGGQSVTEAFF. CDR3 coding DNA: TGTGCCAGTAGTTTATGGGGCGGACAGTCGGTCACTGAAGCTTTCTTT.

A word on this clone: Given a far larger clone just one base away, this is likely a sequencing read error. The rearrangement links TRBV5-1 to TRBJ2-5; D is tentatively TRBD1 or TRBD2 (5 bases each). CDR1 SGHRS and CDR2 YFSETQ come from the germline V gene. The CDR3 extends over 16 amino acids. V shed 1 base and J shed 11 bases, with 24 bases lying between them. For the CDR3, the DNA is TGCGCCAGCAGCTTGAATTCGCAGGGAGTTCCCGGTGAGCAGTACTTC. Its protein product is CASSLNSQGVPGEQYF.

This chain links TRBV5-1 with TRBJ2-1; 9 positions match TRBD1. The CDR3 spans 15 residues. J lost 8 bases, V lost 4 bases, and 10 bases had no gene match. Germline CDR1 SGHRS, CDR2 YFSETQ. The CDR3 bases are TGCGCCAGCAGCCCAGGGACAGGGTCTGGGGATGAGCAGTTCTTC. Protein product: CASSPGTGSGDEQFF.

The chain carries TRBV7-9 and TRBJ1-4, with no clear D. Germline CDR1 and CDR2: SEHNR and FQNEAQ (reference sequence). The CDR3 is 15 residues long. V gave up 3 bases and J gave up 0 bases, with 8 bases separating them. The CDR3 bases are TGTGCCAGCAGCTTCGGAGTCTCAACTAATGAAAAACTGTTTTTT. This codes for CASSFGVSTNEKLFF.

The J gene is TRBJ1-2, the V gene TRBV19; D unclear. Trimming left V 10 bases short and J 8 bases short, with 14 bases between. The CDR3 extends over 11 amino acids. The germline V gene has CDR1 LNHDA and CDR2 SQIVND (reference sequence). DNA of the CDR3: TGTGCCAATAGATCGGGCCGGGGCTACACCTTC. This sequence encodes CANRSGRGYTF. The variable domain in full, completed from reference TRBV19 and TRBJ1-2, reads DGGITQSPKYLFRKEGQNVTLSCEQNLNHDAMYWYRQDPGQGLRLIYYSQIVNDFQKGDIAEGYSVSREKKESFPLTVTSAQKNPTAFYLCANRSGRGYTFGSGTRLTVV.

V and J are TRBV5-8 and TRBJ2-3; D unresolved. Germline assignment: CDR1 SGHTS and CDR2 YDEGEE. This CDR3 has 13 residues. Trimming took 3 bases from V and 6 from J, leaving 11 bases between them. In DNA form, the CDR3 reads TGTGCCAGCAGCTACGGTTGGACGGATACGCAGTATTTT. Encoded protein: CASSYGWTDTQYF.

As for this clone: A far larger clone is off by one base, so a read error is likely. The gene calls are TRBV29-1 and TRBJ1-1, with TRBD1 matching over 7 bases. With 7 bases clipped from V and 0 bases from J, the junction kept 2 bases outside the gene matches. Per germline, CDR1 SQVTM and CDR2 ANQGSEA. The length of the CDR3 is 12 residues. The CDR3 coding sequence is TGCAGCGGGGACAGTGTGAACACTGAAGCTTTCTTT. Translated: CSGDSVNTEAFF.

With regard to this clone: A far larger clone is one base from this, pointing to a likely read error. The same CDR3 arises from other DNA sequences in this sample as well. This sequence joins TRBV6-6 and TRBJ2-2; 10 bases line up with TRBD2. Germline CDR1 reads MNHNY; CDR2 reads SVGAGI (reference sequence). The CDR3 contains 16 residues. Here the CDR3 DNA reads TGCGCCAGCAGCTTCGGACTAGCGGCGAACACCGGGGAGCTGTTTTTT. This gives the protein CASSFGLAANTGELFF.

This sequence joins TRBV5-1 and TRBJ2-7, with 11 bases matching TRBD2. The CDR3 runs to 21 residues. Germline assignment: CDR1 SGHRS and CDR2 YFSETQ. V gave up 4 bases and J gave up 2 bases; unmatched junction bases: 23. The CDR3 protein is CASSPTGLRFLAGGLTYEQYF. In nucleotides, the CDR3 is TGCGCCAGCAGCCCGACAGGGTTGAGATTCCTAGCGGGAGGACTTACCTACGAGCAGTACTTC.

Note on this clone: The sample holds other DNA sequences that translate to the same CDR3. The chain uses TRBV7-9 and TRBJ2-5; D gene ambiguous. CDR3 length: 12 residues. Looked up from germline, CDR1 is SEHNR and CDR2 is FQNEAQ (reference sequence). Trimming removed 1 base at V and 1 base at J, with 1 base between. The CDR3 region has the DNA TGTGCCAGCAGCTTAGTCCAAGAGACCCAGTACTTC. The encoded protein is CASSLVQETQYF.

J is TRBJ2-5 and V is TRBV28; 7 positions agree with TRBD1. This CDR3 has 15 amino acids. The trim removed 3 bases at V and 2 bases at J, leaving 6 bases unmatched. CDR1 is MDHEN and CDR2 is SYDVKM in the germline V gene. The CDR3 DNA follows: TGTGCCAGCAGTTTTCTAACAGGGGATCAAGAGACCCAGTACTTC. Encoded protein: CASSFLTGDQETQYF.